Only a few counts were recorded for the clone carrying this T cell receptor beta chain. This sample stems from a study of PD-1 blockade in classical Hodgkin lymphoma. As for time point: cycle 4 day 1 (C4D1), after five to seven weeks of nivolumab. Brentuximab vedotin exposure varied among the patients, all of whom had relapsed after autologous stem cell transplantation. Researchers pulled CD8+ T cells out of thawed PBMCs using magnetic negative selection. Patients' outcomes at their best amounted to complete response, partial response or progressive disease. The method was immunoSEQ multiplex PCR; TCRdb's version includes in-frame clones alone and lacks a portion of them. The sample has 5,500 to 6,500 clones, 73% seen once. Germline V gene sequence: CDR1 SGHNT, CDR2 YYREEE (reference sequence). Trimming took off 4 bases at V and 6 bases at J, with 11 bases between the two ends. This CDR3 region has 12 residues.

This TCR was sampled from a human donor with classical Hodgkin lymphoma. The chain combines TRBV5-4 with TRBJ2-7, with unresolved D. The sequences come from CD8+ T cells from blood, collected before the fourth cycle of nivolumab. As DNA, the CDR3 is TGTGCCAGCAGCCAAGAACAGAGCGAGCAGTACTTC. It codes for CASSQEQSEQYF.